These 23 T cell receptor beta chains were sequenced from one sample in a study of cytomegalovirus exposure and HLA in healthy donors. Profiled with immunoSEQ multiplex PCR; TCRdb holds only in-frame clones, not every one. There are under 200,000 clones in the sample; 91% occur only once, and about 3% lies in the top ten. The sequencing input was PBMCs. These receptors all come from a young woman in good health and CMV-seropositive.

V gene TRBV6-7 combines with J gene TRBJ2-1; D possibly corresponds to TRBD1 (7 bases). TRBV6-7 is an ORF, and what it does is uncertain. The V end lost 5 bases, the J end lost 8 bases, and 10 bases lay between the germline ends. The CDR3 extends over 12 amino acids. This CDR3 reads CASSARGDEQFF. DNA for the CDR3: TGTGCCAGCAGTGCCAGGGGGGATGAGCAGTTCTTC.

The rearrangement uses TRBV4-1 and TRBJ2-1; 7 bases line up with TRBD2. The CDR3 sequence is 15 residues long. V shed 4 bases, J shed 6 bases, and the junction held 9 bases outside the gene matches. CDR1 MGHRA and CDR2 YSYEKL come from the germline V gene. CDR3 coding DNA: TGCGCCAGCAGCCTCCTAGGGACTAACCTCAATGAGCAGTTCTTC. Protein: CASSLLGTNLNEQFF.

The rearrangement joins TRBV7-8 to TRBJ1-3, with D possibly TRBD1 on 6 matching bases. Trimming pared 4 bases from V and 0 bases from J, leaving 19 bases between. Germline-derived CDR1 and CDR2 are SGHVS and FQNEAQ. The CDR3 consists of 18 residues. The CDR3 nucleotides are TGTGCCAGCAGCTCGACCCGTGACAGGCTTGACTCTGGAAACACCATATATTTT. Translated, it gives CASSSTRDRLDSGNTIYF.

The genes are TRBV5-1 and TRBJ1-4; D is unclear. V lost 4 bases to trimming and J lost 6 bases, with 13 bases between them. This CDR3 region has 14 residues. The germline CDR1 and CDR2 sequences are SGHRS and YFSETQ. CDR3 in DNA: TGCGCCAGCAGCCCCCGGGGATTCCATGAAAAACTGTTTTTT. Its protein is CASSPRGFHEKLFF.

V and J are TRBV27 and TRBJ2-5; maybe TRBD1 (6 bases). V was trimmed by 6 bases and J by 5 bases, leaving 19 bases between them. There are 15 residues in the CDR3. Germline V CDR1 and CDR2: MNHEY, SMNVEV (reference sequence). The CDR3 here is CASRNTGGRRETQYF. The CDR3 region has the DNA TGTGCCAGCAGAAACACTGGGGGCCGGAGGGAGACCCAGTACTTC.

This sequence joins TRBV28 and TRBJ2-7; D not certain. V lost 5 bases and J 0 bases, leaving 5 bases between the germline ends. Germline V gene sequence: CDR1 MDHEN, CDR2 SYDVKM. The CDR3 has 12 amino acids. Here the CDR3 reads CASSTSSYEQYF. The CDR3 DNA reads TGTGCCAGCAGTACAAGCTCCTACGAGCAGTACTTC.

The V call is TRBV28, the J call TRBJ2-7, with TRBD2 as a possible D gene (5 bases). The CDR3 has 14 residues. The V gene's germline CDR1 is MDHEN and CDR2 SYDVKM. Trimming took 3 bases from V and 6 from J, leaving 15 bases between them. In DNA, the CDR3 is TGTGCCAGCAGTTTTTCGCCAGGTCGGGGCGAGCAGTACTTC. Its protein is CASSFSPGRGEQYF.

A remark on this clone: One end of the junction does not line up with germline, which may come from a read error. The genes are TRBV7-2 and TRBJ2-7, with TRBD2 matching over 7 bases. This CDR3 region has 13 residues. Germline lookup yields CDR1 SGHTA and CDR2 FQGNSA. CDR3 region: CASSLAVAGEQYF. The CDR3 DNA reads as TGTGCCAGCAGCCTAGCGGTTGCGGGCGAGCAGTACTTC.

This sequence joins TRBV2 and TRBJ2-3; 9 bases line up with TRBD1. The CDR3 totals 17 residues. The V and J ends lost 5 bases and 5 bases, in that order; junction bases with no gene match: 14. Per germline, CDR1 SNHLY and CDR2 FYNNEI. CDR3 loop: CASSTVPGQGWGDTQYF. CDR3 DNA: TGTGCCAGCAGTACCGTCCCGGGACAGGGTTGGGGAGATACGCAGTATTTT. Variable domain in full (rest from reference TRBV2 and TRBJ2-3): EPEVTQTPSHQVTQMGQEVILRCVPISNHLYFYWYRQILGQKVEFLVSFYNNEISEKSEIFDDQFSVERPDGSNFTLKIRSTKLEDSAMYFCASSTVPGQGWGDTQYFGPGTRLTVL.

This chain uses TRBV5-1 with TRBJ2-2, with a possible D match to TRBD2 (6 bases). V gave up 4 bases and J gave up 0 bases, with 19 bases separating them. The CDR3 is 18 residues long. Germline lookup yields CDR1 SGHRS and CDR2 YFSETQ. CDR3 nucleotide sequence: TGCGCCAGCAGCCTGACTAGTGTTACAACTCCGAACACCGGGGAGCTGTTTTTT. Its protein is CASSLTSVTTPNTGELFF. The complete variable domain, with remaining parts taken from reference TRBV5-1 and TRBJ2-2, reads KAGVTQTPRYLIKTRGQQVTLSCSPISGHRSVSWYQQTPGQGLQFLFEYFSETQRNKGNFPGRFSGRQFSNSRSEMNVSTLELGDSALYLCASSLTSVTTPNTGELFFGEGSRLTVL.

This chain connects TRBV5-5 to TRBJ2-7, with 10 bases fitting TRBD1. Germline V gene data show CDR1 as SGHKS and CDR2 as YYEKEE (reference sequence). The CDR3 loop spans 15 amino acids. V gave up 2 bases and J gave up 3 bases; unmatched junction bases: 5. CDR3 sequence (DNA): TGTGCCAGCAGCTTCCTCCGGGACAGGGGCTACGAGCAGTACTTC. Residues: CASSFLRDRGYEQYF.

V is TRBV7-2 and J is TRBJ2-7, with D possibly TRBD1 on 5 matching bases. The ends were cut back, 6 bases at V and 5 bases at J, with 17 bases in the middle. CDR3 length equals 14 residues. The germline gives CDR1 SGHTA, CDR2 FQGNSA. The CDR3 region is CASRDLEWGHEQYF. In DNA, the CDR3 is TGTGCCAGCAGAGACCTCGAATGGGGCCACGAGCAGTACTTC.

The CDR3 nucleotides read TGCGCCAGCAGCTTCGACAGGGCGGGCACAGATACGCAGTATTTT. Translated, it gives CASSFDRAGTDTQYF. This chain links TRBV5-1 with TRBJ2-3; 7 bases are shared with TRBD1. The trim removed 2 bases at V and 1 base at J, leaving 4 bases unmatched. CDR3 length equals 15 residues. The germline gives CDR1 SGHRS, CDR2 YFSETQ.

This chain connects TRBV15 to TRBJ1-5; TRBD1 matches 10 bases. V was pared by 4 bases and J by 7 bases, with 7 bases of the junction left unmatched. CDR1 and CDR2 (germline): LNHNV, YYDKDF (reference sequence). The CDR3 runs 15 residues. The CDR3 reads CATSKGQGGGQPQHF. For the CDR3, the DNA is TGTGCCACCAGCAAAGGACAGGGGGGGGGACAGCCCCAGCATTTT.

The chain is built from TRBV7-2 and TRBJ2-5; D is unresolved. Germline CDR1 SGHTA, CDR2 FQGNSA. V gave up 0 bases and J gave up 4 bases, with 12 bases separating them. The CDR3 runs 15 residues. This CDR3 reads CASSLANYVTETQYF. CDR3 nucleotide sequence: TGTGCCAGCAGCTTAGCCAACTACGTGACAGAGACCCAGTACTTC.

The gene calls are TRBV21-1 and TRBJ1-2; the D call of TRBD1 is as the table states it, not checked on the DNA. TRBV21-1 is designated a pseudogene. The CDR3 consists of 15 residues. CDR3 coding DNA: TGTGCCAGCAGCAACCGGACAGGGAGACTATGTGGCTACACCTTC. Its translation: CASSNRTGRLCGYTF.

CDR3 amino acids: CASTGTGGRDTEAFF. The DNA of the CDR3 is TGTGCCAGCACCGGGACAGGGGGCCGAGACACTGAAGCTTTCTTT. The chain carries TRBV5-4 and TRBJ1-1; 12 positions match TRBD1. J lost 3 bases, V lost 6 bases, and 6 bases had no gene match. CDR3 size: 15 residues. Germline V gives CDR1 SGHNT, CDR2 YYREEE (reference sequence).

The chain couples TRBV9 to TRBJ2-5, with 11 bases fitting TRBD2. The J segment lost 0 bases and the V segment lost 1 base, leaving 2 bases of the junction unmatched. In germline, CDR1 is SGDLS, CDR2 YYNGEE. This CDR3 has 16 residues. The CDR3 region has the DNA TGTGCCAGCAGCGTACTAGCGGGGGGCTACCAAGAGACCCAGTACTTC. Its protein is CASSVLAGGYQETQYF.

The chain links TRBV5-4 to TRBJ2-5; 7 nucleotides match TRBD2. Looked up from germline, CDR1 is SGHNT and CDR2 is YYREEE (reference sequence). After removal of 6 bases from V and 2 bases from J, the junction contained 10 bases not matched to a gene. The CDR3 runs 15 residues. DNA for the CDR3: TGTGCCAGCACCAAGGGCGGGGGTCTTCAAGAGACCCAGTACTTC. Translating gives CASTKGGGLQETQYF.

V and J are TRBV7-6 and TRBJ2-3; 16 bases agree with TRBD2. The ends lost 4 bases at V and 5 bases at J; junction bases unmatched: 15. CDR3 length: 20 residues. In germline, CDR1 is SGHVS, CDR2 FNYEAQ. The CDR3, as DNA: TGTGCCAGCAGCTGGGGACTAGCGGGAGGGCCCCTCGGGGGGGGAGATACGCAGTATTTT. It translates to CASSWGLAGGPLGGGDTQYF.

The chain combines TRBV4-3 with TRBJ2-5; D call uncertain. V lost 5 bases, J lost 4 bases, and 11 bases lay in between. This CDR3 has 13 amino acids. Germline V CDR1 and CDR2: LGHNA, YSLEER. Here the CDR3 reads CASSAVVGETQYF. CDR3 DNA sequence: TGCGCCAGCAGCGCGGTGGTGGGAGAGACCCAGTACTTC.

The rearrangement joins TRBV9 to TRBJ2-1; TRBD2 matches at 9 bases. Germline V gene lookup returns CDR1 SGDLS and CDR2 YYNGEE. The CDR3 has 17 residues. V dropped 2 bases and J dropped 2; count of bases not matched to a gene: 8. The DNA of the CDR3 is TGTGCCAGCAGCGTTACTAGCGGGCACCCCGCCTACAATGAGCAGTTCTTC. Translation: CASSVTSGHPAYNEQFF.

CDR3 in amino acids: CASSLGSDTGELFF. For the CDR3, the DNA is TGTGCCAGCAGCCTGGGGAGTGACACCGGGGAGCTGTTTTTT. The chain has TRBV2 and TRBJ2-2; D possibly corresponds to TRBD2 (5 bases). Looked up from germline, CDR1 is SNHLY and CDR2 is FYNNEI. This CDR3 contains 14 residues. V was trimmed by 6 bases and J by 3 bases, leaving 11 bases between them.